This T cell receptor (beta chain) is drawn from a study of circulating tumor DNA in untreated peripheral T-cell lymphoma. General observations from the study: Tumor-specific clonotypes: identified in approximately 76% of patients, roughly 90% of baseline tissues.

Libraries were prepared by immunoSEQ multiplex PCR; TCRdb keeps only in-frame clonotypes and omits some of them. Of approximately 1,100 clones in the sample, 70% to 85% were seen once. This clone was seen a few times. Its target is not known. This CDR3 region has 13 residues. Per the germline V gene, CDR1 is MNHGY and CDR2 is SAAAGT. V lost 6 bases and J lost 2, with 8 bases in between. This tumor tissue came from a pretreatment baseline collection. Input material: tumor tissue. The TCR comes from a human donor with peripheral T-cell lymphoma. V gene TRBV6-8 combines with J gene TRBJ2-1; D gene unclear. Here the CDR3 DNA reads TGTGCCAGCAGCCTCACTACCTACAATGAGCAGTTCTTC. This translates into CASSLTTYNEQFF.